This record looks at one T cell receptor (beta chain) sequence and its context. The antigen is undetermined. Patients aged 18 to 65 with hyperthyroidism were newly diagnosed, with duration under 2 months. TCR beta CDR3 regions were amplified from RNA. With the HTBI primer set, the TCR CDR3 went through a first round of RT-PCR. A single record per CDR3 protein comes from TCRdb applying MiXCR to the multiplex PCR reads. The sample carries roughly 170,000 distinct CDR3 sequences, just under 9.5% recorded once. With 3 bases removed from V and 4 bases from J, the gap between germline ends came to 7 bases. Germline CDR1 DFQATT, CDR2 SNEGSKA (reference sequence). This CDR3 region has 12 residues. The record originates from a study of T cells in Graves' hyperthyroidism and ophthalmopathy. General observations from the study: By a 13 V-J model, ophthalmopathy was set apart from stable hyperthyroidism.

The sequencing sample was made of blood. The receptor's source is a woman between 18 and 29 years old with Graves' hyperthyroidism that later progressed to Graves' ophthalmopathy. This chain uses TRBV20-1 with TRBJ1-3, with D unclear. The CDR3 DNA is TGCAGTGCTAGCGGGCAGGGAAACACCATATATTTT. Amino acids: CSASGQGNTIYF.